This TCR beta chain was observed in a study of shared clonotypes between healthy human individuals. Every one of the donors was a Caucasian adult that lived in Nashville, Tennessee. This clone has just one count. The antigen remains unidentified. CDR3 length: 13 amino acids. In germline, CDR1 is SGHRS, CDR2 YFSETQ. V was clipped by 2 bases and J by 3 bases, with 9 bases between them. The material for each subset, its genomic DNA, was split evenly across several immunoSEQ plates. Sorted-subset replicate PCR reactions contained approximately 190 ng DNA, corresponding to about 30,000 T cell genomes. Only in-frame clones appear in the TCRdb table, and some are missing; sequencing was by immunoSEQ multiplex PCR. The sample has some 500,000 clones; approximately 94% are singletons. Whole-study findings and limits: Shared across a few donors were around 5% of the naive CD4 clonotypes.

Sequencing input: naive CD4+ T cells sorted from blood. Subset here: CD45RA+ positively selected. This chain links TRBV5-1 with TRBJ2-7; weak D call: TRBD1 (5 bases). This TCR came from a woman aged 25 to 39 in good health. As DNA, the CDR3 is TGCGCCAGCAGCTTAGGGGAATACTACGAGCAGTACTTC. Its translation: CASSLGEYYEQYF. Drawing the rest from reference TRBV5-1 and TRBJ2-7, the complete variable domain is KAGVTQTPRYLIKTRGQQVTLSCSPISGHRSVSWYQQTPGQGLQFLFEYFSETQRNKGNFPGRFSGRQFSNSRSEMNVSTLELGDSALYLCASSLGEYYEQYFGPGTRLTVT.